These 3 T cell receptor beta chains were all obtained from the same sample, sequenced in a study of T cell responses to AZD1222 COVID-19 vaccine. Method: immunoSEQ multiplex PCR; TCRdb's copy keeps in-frame clones and lacks some. Found here are about 83,000 clones, roughly 90% of them singletons; the top ten hold around 4.5%. The material was peripheral blood, obtained on day 0 of MenACWY control vaccination. The receptors stem from an adult in good health.

V is TRBV7-7 and J is TRBJ2-5, with 9 nucleotides matching TRBD1. With 5 bases clipped from V and 2 bases from J, the junction kept 3 bases outside the gene matches. The CDR3 loop spans 14 amino acids. Germline V gene lookup returns CDR1 SSHAT and CDR2 FNYEAQ (reference sequence). CDR3 coding DNA: TGTGCCAGCAGCCTGACAGGGGGGCAAGAGACCCAGTACTTC. Protein sequence: CASSLTGGQETQYF.

V is TRBV3-1 (or the pseudogene TRBV3-2) and J is TRBJ1-1; D remains ambiguous. Germline V lookup: CDR1 LGHDT, CDR2 YNNKEL (reference sequence). The germline V and J ends were trimmed by 6 bases and 1 base, with 9 bases remaining between them. This CDR3 comprises 13 residues. The CDR3 coding sequence is TGTGCCAGCAGTAAGGGAAAGAACACTGAAGCTTTCTTT. It specifies CASSKGKNTEAFF.

This sequence joins TRBV7-2 and TRBJ1-6; 7 bases line up with TRBD1. Germline CDR1 reads SGHTA; CDR2 reads FQGNSA. This CDR3 is built from 13 residues. The V gene end was trimmed by 7 bases and the J gene end by 9 bases; junction bases not matched to a gene: 6. CDR3: CASTGQAGSPLHF. CDR3 nucleotide sequence: TGTGCCAGCACCGGACAGGCGGGTTCACCCCTCCACTTT.